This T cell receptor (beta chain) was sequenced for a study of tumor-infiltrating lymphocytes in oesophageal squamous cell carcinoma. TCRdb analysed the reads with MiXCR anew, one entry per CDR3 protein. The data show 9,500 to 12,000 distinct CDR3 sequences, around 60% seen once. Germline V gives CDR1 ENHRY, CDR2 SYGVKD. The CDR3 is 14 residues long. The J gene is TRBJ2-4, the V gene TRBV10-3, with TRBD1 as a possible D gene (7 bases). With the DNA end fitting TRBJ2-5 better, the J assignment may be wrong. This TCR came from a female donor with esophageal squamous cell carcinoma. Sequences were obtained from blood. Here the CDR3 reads CAISEGGGRETQYF. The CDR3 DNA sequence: TGTGCCATCAGTGAAGGAGGGGGCAGGGAGACCCAGTACTTC.